Following are 12 T cell receptor beta chains from one sample sequenced in a study of blood T cells in healthy people across ages. A second PCR of 7 to 11 cycles used a sample-barcoded 5' primer and a J-beta primer mix. TCRdb used MiXCR to reprocess the 5' RACE reads, holding one entry per CDR3 protein. The sample gives about 2 million distinct CDR3 sequences, 49% of which show up once; around 2.1% is in the top ten. Sequencing used blood. These receptors came from a woman in her forties in good health.

J is TRBJ2-5 and V is TRBV19; 13 positions match TRBD2. V dropped 1 base and J dropped 2; count of bases not matched to a gene: 1. The CDR3 covers 16 residues. From germline, CDR1 is LNHDA and CDR2 SQIVND (reference sequence). The CDR3 loop is CASSIGLAGGQETQYF. Written as DNA, the CDR3 is TGTGCCAGTAGTATAGGACTAGCGGGGGGACAAGAGACCCAGTACTTC. The complete variable domain, with remaining parts taken from reference TRBV19 and TRBJ2-5, reads DGGITQSPKYLFRKEGQNVTLSCEQNLNHDAMYWYRQDPGQGLRLIYYSQIVNDFQKGDIAEGYSVSREKKESFPLTVTSAQKNPTAFYLCASSIGLAGGQETQYFGPGTRLLVL.

V usage is TRBV5-6 and J usage is TRBJ2-7, with D possibly TRBD2 on 5 matching bases. The length of the CDR3 is 12 residues. The germline V gene encodes CDR1 SGHDT and CDR2 YYEEEE. Trimming took 4 bases from V and 6 from J, leaving 11 bases between them. Here the CDR3 DNA reads TGTGCCAGCAGCACCCTTACTAGCGAGCAGTACTTC. As protein: CASSTLTSEQYF.

The sample holds a few counts of this clonotype. The chain joins TRBV7-9 to TRBJ2-6; D is uncertain. CDR1 is SEHNR and CDR2 is FQNEAQ in the germline V gene (reference sequence). The V end lost 8 bases, the J end lost 0 bases, and 14 bases lay between the germline ends. CDR3 length equals 16 residues. As DNA, the CDR3 is TGTGCCAGCGTCGGAATCCCCAGCTCTGGGGCCAACGTCCTGACTTTC. It codes for CASVGIPSSGANVLTF.

This chain uses TRBV10-3 with TRBJ1-5; D is uncertain. V was cut by 0 bases and J by 8 bases, with 14 bases left in between. Looked up from germline, CDR1 is ENHRY and CDR2 is SYGVKD. The CDR3 has 15 residues. Written as DNA, the CDR3 is TGTGCCATCAGTGAGTCGGTAGTATTGTTGAAGCCCCAGCATTTT. It yields the protein CAISESVVLLKPQHF.

About this clonotype: Its ends do not fully match the called genes, so a read error is possible. V and J are TRBV10-2 and TRBJ1-2; D not resolved. CDR1 is WSHSY and CDR2 is SAAADI in the germline V gene. This CDR3 has 15 residues. The CDR3 loop reads CAGSEPKSGSYGYTF. The CDR3, as DNA: TGCGCCGGCAGTGAGCCTAAGAGTGGCAGCTATGGCTACACCTTC.

There are a few counts of this clonotype. The chain uses TRBV28 and TRBJ1-2; 8 bases map to TRBD1. V trimming: 4 bases; J trimming: 4 bases; junction bases outside the gene matches: 5. Germline lookup yields CDR1 MDHEN and CDR2 SYDVKM. The length of the CDR3 is 14 residues. CDR3 nucleotide sequence: TGTGCCAGCAGTTCCTCGGACAGGGTCTATGGCTACACCTTC. Its translation is CASSSSDRVYGYTF.

The rearrangement uses TRBV25-1 and TRBJ2-7; TRBD2 agrees at 8 bases. TRBJ2-5 explains the end of the DNA better; the J call may be wrong. The CDR3 is 15 amino acids. Germline CDR1 is MGHDK and CDR2 is SYGVNS. CDR3: CASSEPGGLSETQYF. CDR3 in DNA: TGTGCCAGCAGTGAGCCGGGGGGGCTATCAGAGACCCAGTACTTC.

V and J are TRBV29-1 and TRBJ1-2; weak D call: TRBD1 (6 bases). The CDR3 loop spans 13 amino acids. V lost 3 bases, J lost 8 bases, and 16 bases lay in between. Germline loops: CDR1 SQVTM, CDR2 ANQGSEA. The CDR3 here is CSVELGAARGYTF. The CDR3 DNA follows: TGCAGCGTTGAGTTGGGGGCAGCTAGGGGCTACACCTTC.

This clonotype has a handful of counts. This chain connects TRBV20-1 to TRBJ2-1; 10 bases match TRBD2. Germline CDR1 reads DFQATT; CDR2 reads SNEGSKA (reference sequence). The CDR3 covers 16 residues. J gave up 8 bases and V 5 bases, and 15 bases lay outside the gene matches. CDR3 in DNA: TGCAGTGCTTTCCCAGTCAGCGGGGGGGCGGGTGATGAGCAGTTCTTC. Protein sequence: CSAFPVSGGAGDEQFF.

V gene TRBV18 combines with J gene TRBJ2-1, with D perhaps given as TRBD1 or TRBD2 (5 bases each). Germline CDR1 and CDR2: KGHSH and LQKENI. Trimming took 1 base from V and 0 from J, leaving 13 bases between them. The CDR3 consists of 17 residues. CDR3 sequence (DNA): TGTGCCAGCTCACCACAGGGACGGAGATTCTCCTACAATGAGCAGTTCTTC. Protein: CASSPQGRRFSYNEQFF.

CDR3 in amino acids: CASRKDNTGELFF. CDR3 in DNA: TGTGCCAGCAGAAAGGACAACACCGGGGAGCTGTTTTTT. The chain links TRBV27 to TRBJ2-2; D not certain. With 6 bases removed from V and 2 bases from J, the gap between germline ends came to 7 bases. The CDR3 totals 13 residues. Per the germline V gene, CDR1 is MNHEY and CDR2 is SMNVEV (reference sequence).

The rearrangement joins TRBV4-3 to TRBJ2-1; D assignment may be TRBD1 or TRBD2 (6 bases each). Germline lookup yields CDR1 LGHNA and CDR2 YSLEER. CDR3 length: 14 amino acids. V was clipped by 1 base and J by 8 bases, with 12 bases between them. In DNA form, the CDR3 reads TGCGCCAGCAGCCAAGGGGGGGCCAGGGATGAGCAGTTCTTC. It is translated as CASSQGGARDEQFF.